This record covers a single T cell receptor beta chain. Antigen: not known. Coverage ceases 3 residues before the CDR3 finishes, and the germline J gene fills in the end. Method: immunoSEQ multiplex PCR; TCRdb's copy keeps in-frame clones and lacks some. The sample table sets out some 41,000 clones. This sample was taken from a study of T cells in women clearing cervical HPV infection. On the study more broadly: Only a few women had HLA typing results available.

Dot-blot hybridization genotyped cervical HPV amplified with MY09/MY11 PCR. The trim removed 2 bases at V and 3 bases at J, leaving 6 bases unmatched. The CDR3 loop spans 15 amino acids. CDR1 is MNHEY, CDR2 SVGEGT, per germline. Study-wide points: Effector/memory and HPV-specific T cells were not isolated, and association timing is unknown.

Sequenced input: blood buffy coat. This chain joins TRBV6-2 or TRBV6-3 and TRBJ2-7; 8 bases match TRBD1. This TCR derives from a woman aged 18 to 69 with a cervical HPV16 infection that either progressed to CIN3+ or cleared (not recorded which). The CDR3 DNA, read in part, is TGTGCCAGCAGTTACGCGACAGGGGCCTACTACGAG. It yields the protein CASSYATGAYYE. The complete CDR3 reads CASSYATGAYYEQYF.